Listed below are T cell receptor beta chains from one sample, sequenced in a study of blood T cell repertoires in COVID-19. Method: immunoSEQ multiplex PCR; TCRdb's copy keeps in-frame clones and lacks some. The table lists about 52,000 clones, just over 85% of them singletons. Sequenced material: peripheral blood. Every receptor here comes from a man in his 70s with acute or convalescent COVID-19. CDR3s leave out the opening cysteine and the closing phenylalanine or tryptophan. A D gene is named only where the DNA matches it firmly.

cdr3_aa: ASSTRTGSQSNTEAF
d_call: TRBD1
cdr3_length: 15
v_call: TRBV19

cdr3_aa: ASTRRQGAEYGYT
d_call: TRBD1
cdr3_length: 13
v_call: TRBV5-4

cdr3_aa: ASSVRAGGSRETQY
d_call: -
cdr3_length: 14
v_call: TRBV9

cdr3_aa: ASSRDSYLWGDTEAF
d_call: TRBD1
cdr3_length: 15
v_call: TRBV9

cdr3_aa: ASSTGLADLGQY
d_call: TRBD2
cdr3_length: 12
v_call: TRBV19

cdr3_aa: ASSASHRGQTEAF
d_call: TRBD1
cdr3_length: 13
v_call: TRBV9

cdr3_aa: ASSHRDTPYNEQF
d_call: -
cdr3_length: 13
v_call: TRBV14

cdr3_aa: AWSVGQGAGYT
d_call: TRBD1
cdr3_length: 11
v_call: TRBV30

cdr3_aa: ASSTGQFGTEAF
d_call: -
cdr3_length: 12
v_call: TRBV5-1

cdr3_aa: ASSYLIRDSLSGANVLT
d_call: TRBD1
cdr3_length: 17
v_call: TRBV19

cdr3_aa: ASSLPPGTVNNEQF
d_call: TRBD1
cdr3_length: 14
v_call: TRBV13

cdr3_aa: ASGPGLAGISGETQY
d_call: TRBD2
cdr3_length: 15
v_call: TRBV12-5

cdr3_aa: ASSISRSYT
d_call: -
cdr3_length: 9
v_call: TRBV28

cdr3_aa: ASSEMNREGQPQH
d_call: -
cdr3_length: 13
v_call: TRBV6-1

cdr3_aa: ASSDGEAATNEKLF
d_call: -
cdr3_length: 14
v_call: TRBV25-1

cdr3_aa: ASSQEESGHNSGNTIY
d_call: -
cdr3_length: 16
v_call: TRBV4-1

cdr3_aa: ALVRNTEAF
d_call: -
cdr3_length: 9
v_call: TRBV28

cdr3_aa: ASSQGGRGNTEAF
d_call: -
cdr3_length: 13
v_call: TRBV7-2

cdr3_aa: ASSTWARDRNQPQH
d_call: -
cdr3_length: 14
v_call: TRBV4-1

cdr3_aa: ASSPPLGNRVTEQY
d_call: -
cdr3_length: 14
v_call: TRBV4-2

cdr3_aa: ASSSGTLGNTIY
d_call: -
cdr3_length: 12
v_call: TRBV19

cdr3_aa: ASSPRQIFQPQH
d_call: -
cdr3_length: 12
v_call: TRBV27